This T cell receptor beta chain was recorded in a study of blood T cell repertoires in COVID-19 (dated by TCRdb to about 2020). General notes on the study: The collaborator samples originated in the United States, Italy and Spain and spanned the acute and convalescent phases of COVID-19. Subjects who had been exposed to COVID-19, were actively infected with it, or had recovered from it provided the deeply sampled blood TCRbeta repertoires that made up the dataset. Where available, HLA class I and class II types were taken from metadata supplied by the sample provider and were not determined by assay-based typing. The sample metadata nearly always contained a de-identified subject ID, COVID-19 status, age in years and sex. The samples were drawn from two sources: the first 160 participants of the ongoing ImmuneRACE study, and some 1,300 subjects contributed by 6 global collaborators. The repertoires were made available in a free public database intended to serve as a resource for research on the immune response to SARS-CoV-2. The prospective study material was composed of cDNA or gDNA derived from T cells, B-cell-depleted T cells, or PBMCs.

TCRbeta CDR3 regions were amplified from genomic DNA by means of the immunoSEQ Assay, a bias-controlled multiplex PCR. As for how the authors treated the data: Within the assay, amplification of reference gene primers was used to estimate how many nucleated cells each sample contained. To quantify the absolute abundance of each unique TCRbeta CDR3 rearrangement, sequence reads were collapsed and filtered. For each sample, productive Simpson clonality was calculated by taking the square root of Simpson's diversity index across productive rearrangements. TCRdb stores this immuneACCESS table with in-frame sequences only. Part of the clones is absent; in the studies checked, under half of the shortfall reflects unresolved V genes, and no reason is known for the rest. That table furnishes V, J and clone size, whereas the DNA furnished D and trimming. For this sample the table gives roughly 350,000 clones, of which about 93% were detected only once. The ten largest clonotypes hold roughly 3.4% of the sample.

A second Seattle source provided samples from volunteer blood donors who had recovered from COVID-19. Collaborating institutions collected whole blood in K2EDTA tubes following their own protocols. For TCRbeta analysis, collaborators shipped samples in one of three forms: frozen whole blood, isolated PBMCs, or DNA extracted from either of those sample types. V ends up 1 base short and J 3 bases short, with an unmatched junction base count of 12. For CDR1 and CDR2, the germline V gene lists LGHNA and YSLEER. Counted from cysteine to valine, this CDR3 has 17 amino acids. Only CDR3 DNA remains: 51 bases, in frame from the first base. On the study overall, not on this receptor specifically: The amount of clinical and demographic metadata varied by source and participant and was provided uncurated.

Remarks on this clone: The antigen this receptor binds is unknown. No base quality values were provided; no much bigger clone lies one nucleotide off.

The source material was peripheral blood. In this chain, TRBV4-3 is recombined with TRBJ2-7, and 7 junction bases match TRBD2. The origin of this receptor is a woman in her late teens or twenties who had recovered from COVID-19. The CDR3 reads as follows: CASSQARAGIDLYEQYV. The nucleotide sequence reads TGCGCCAGCAGCCAAGCCCGAGCGGGGATAGACCTCTACGAGCAGTACGTC.